The clone carrying this TCR beta chain was seen just once. The data belong to a study of OX40 agonist ivuxolimab in advanced cancers. CDR1 is SNHLY, CDR2 FYNNEI, per germline. The CDR3 is 17 residues long. The V and J ends lost 6 bases and 2 bases respectively, with 21 bases between them. Measured with immunoSEQ multiplex PCR; TCRdb has only the in-frame clones, and not every one. Among over 85,000 clones listed, about 79% were seen once. J is TRBJ2-3 and V is TRBV2; D is possibly TRBD1 or TRBD2 (5 bases each). The input for sequencing was CD4+ or CD8+ T cells sorted from blood, taken in a trial of the OX40 agonist ivuxolimab. The sequence derives from an adult with an advanced solid tumor such as melanoma, head and neck, liver or kidney cancer. The CDR3: CASSLQGSGTSTDTQYF. CDR3 bases: TGTGCCAGCAGCCTGCAAGGATCGGGGACCTCCACAGATACGCAGTATTTT. Full variable domain (outside the CDR3, taken from reference TRBV2 and TRBJ2-3): EPEVTQTPSHQVTQMGQEVILRCVPISNHLYFYWYRQILGQKVEFLVSFYNNEISEKSEIFDDQFSVERPDGSNFTLKIRSTKLEDSAMYFCASSLQGSGTSTDTQYFGPGTRLTVL.